The clone carrying this T cell receptor (beta chain) was observed many times. The antigen is undetermined. The data stem from a study of neurological immune-mediated disorders. The study's findings and limits: The greatest TCR clonal expansion appeared in HTLV-1-associated myelopathy and the smallest, falling below healthy controls, in multiple sclerosis.

Germline CDR1 reads SGHRS; CDR2 reads YFSETQ. The length of the CDR3 is 14 residues. Trimming left V 2 bases short and J 4 bases short, with 10 bases between. TCRdb re-derived calls from the 5' RACE reads in MiXCR, one entry per CDR3 protein. Here the sample spans roughly 27,000 distinct CDR3 sequences, more than 2% being singletons. This clonotype originated in a woman in her forties or fifties with multiple sclerosis. The sequencing input was PBMCs. The rearrangement uses TRBV5-1 and TRBJ2-1; D remains ambiguous. CDR3 sequence (DNA): TGCGCCAGCAGCTTTTCGACGGAGTACAATGAGCAGTTCTTC. Its translation is CASSFSTEYNEQFF.